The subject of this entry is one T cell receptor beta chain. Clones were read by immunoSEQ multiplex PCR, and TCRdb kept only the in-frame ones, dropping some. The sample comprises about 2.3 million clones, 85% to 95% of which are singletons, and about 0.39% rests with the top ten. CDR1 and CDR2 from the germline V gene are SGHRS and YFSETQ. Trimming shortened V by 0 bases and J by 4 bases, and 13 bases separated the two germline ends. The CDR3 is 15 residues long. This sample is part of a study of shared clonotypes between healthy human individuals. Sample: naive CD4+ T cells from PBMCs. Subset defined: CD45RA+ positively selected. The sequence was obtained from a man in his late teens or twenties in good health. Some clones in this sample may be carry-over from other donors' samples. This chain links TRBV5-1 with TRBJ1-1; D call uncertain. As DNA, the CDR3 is TGCGCCAGCAGCTTGGAAACGGCCTCAGGCACTGAAGCTTTCTTT. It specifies CASSLETASGTEAFF. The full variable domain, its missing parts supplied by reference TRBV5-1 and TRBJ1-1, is KAGVTQTPRYLIKTRGQQVTLSCSPISGHRSVSWYQQTPGQGLQFLFEYFSETQRNKGNFPGRFSGRQFSNSRSEMNVSTLELGDSALYLCASSLETASGTEAFFGQGTRLTVV.